Each of the 2 T cell receptor beta chains below was sequenced from the same sample in a study of OX40 agonist ivuxolimab in advanced cancers. Sequenced by immunoSEQ multiplex PCR; TCRdb stores in-frame clones only, minus some. The profile covers 95,000 to 100,000 clones, with about 86% appearing a single time and about 1.5% taken by the ten largest. The starting material was CD4+ or CD8+ T cells sorted from blood, obtained in a trial of the OX40 agonist ivuxolimab. These receptors all come from an adult with an advanced solid tumor such as melanoma, head and neck, liver or kidney cancer.

V gene TRBV4-3 combines with J gene TRBJ2-3, with TRBD1 matching over 7 bases. V gave up 3 bases and J gave up 3 bases; unmatched junction bases: 9. CDR1 LGHNA and CDR2 YSLEER come from the germline V gene. This CDR3 region has 16 residues. The DNA of the CDR3 is TGCGCCAGCAGCCATTCGACAGGGTTTGAAACAGATACGCAGTATTTT. Residues: CASSHSTGFETDTQYF.

J is TRBJ1-1 and V is TRBV29-1; no clear D. The ends were cut back, 4 bases at V and 1 base at J, with 10 bases in the middle. Per the germline V gene, CDR1 is SQVTM and CDR2 is ANQGSEA. The CDR3 sequence is 13 residues long. The DNA of the CDR3 is TGCAGCGTTGGTCGGGGAGGGAACACTGAAGCTTTCTTT. Protein product: CSVGRGGNTEAFF.